This T cell receptor (beta chain) was captured in a study of blood T cell repertoires in COVID-19. This CDR3 has 10 amino acids. Per germline, CDR1 KGHDR and CDR2 SFDVKD. Trimming shortened V by 9 bases and J by 15 bases, and 14 bases separated the two germline ends. In the source study's methods: Nucleated cell counts were estimated from reference gene primer amplification. The data were produced by immunoSEQ multiplex PCR, yet TCRdb's version contains in-frame clones alone and is incomplete. From that table come the V and J calls and clone size; the DNA was used to work out D and trimming. The data show roughly 190,000 clones, approximately 79% seen once.

The material sequenced was PBMCs or T cells enriched from blood (not recorded which). The sequence was obtained from a woman aged 60 to 75 with acute COVID-19. The chain has TRBV24-1 and TRBJ1-5, with a possible D match to TRBD1 (5 bases). The CDR3 loop is CATDPRAGHF. In DNA form, the CDR3 reads TGTGCCACCGACCCCAGGGCTGGGCATTTT.